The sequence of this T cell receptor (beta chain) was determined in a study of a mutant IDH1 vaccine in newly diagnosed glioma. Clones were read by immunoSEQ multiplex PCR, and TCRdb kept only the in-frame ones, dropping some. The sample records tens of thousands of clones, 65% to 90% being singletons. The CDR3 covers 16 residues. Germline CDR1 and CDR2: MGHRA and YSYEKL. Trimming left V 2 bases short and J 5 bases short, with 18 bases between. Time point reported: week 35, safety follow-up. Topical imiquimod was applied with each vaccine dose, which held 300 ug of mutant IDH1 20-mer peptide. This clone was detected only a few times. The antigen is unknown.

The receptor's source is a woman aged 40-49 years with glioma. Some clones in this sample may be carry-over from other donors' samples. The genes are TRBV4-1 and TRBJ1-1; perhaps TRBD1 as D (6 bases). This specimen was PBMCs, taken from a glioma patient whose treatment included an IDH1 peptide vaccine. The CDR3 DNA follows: TGCGCCAGCAGCCAAAATCAAGGGGGTAGGGCAACTGAAGCTTTCTTT. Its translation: CASSQNQGGRATEAFF.